This T cell receptor beta chain is from a study of T-cell memory formation after mild COVID-19. General study findings and limits: Clones contracting across day 15 to 85 had a balanced CD4/CD8 profile; later expanding clones leaned CD4+.

TCRdb analysed the 5' RACE reads with MiXCR anew, one entry per CDR3 protein. The sample records 200,000 to 250,000 distinct CDR3 sequences, more than 8% being singletons. V was shortened by 2 bases and J by 0 bases, with 9 bases between the two germline ends. Per germline, CDR1 DFQATT and CDR2 SNEGSKA (reference sequence). The length of the CDR3 is 14 residues. In this sample, this clonotype turned up many times. The antigen is undetermined. The chain has TRBV20-1 and TRBJ2-3, with D possibly being TRBD2 (5 bases). The sample was PBMCs or a T cell subset sorted from them (not recorded which). This TCR was sampled from a young man who had mild COVID-19 (a few samples of this study predate the infection). Cell type and time point are not known. Here the CDR3 DNA reads TGCAGTGCTAGAAACGCGGGTAGCACAGATACGCAGTATTTT. Its translation: CSARNAGSTDTQYF.